Presented here are 32 T cell receptor beta chains from one specimen sequenced in a study of blood T cell repertoires in COVID-19. This table comes from immunoSEQ multiplex PCR, and its TCRdb copy is limited to in-frame clones, with some not included. The table has around 160,000 clones, 89% seen once. Sequencing was carried out using peripheral blood. These receptors originate from a man between 60 and 70 years old with acute or convalescent COVID-19.

V gene TRBV12-5 combines with J gene TRBJ2-1; weak D call: TRBD2 (6 bases). Germline lookup yields CDR1 LGHNT and CDR2 FRNRAP. This CDR3 contains 16 residues. V gave up 4 bases and J gave up 2 bases, with 15 bases separating them. The DNA of the CDR3 is TGTGCTAGTGGTTCTGGGATCGGGGGACCCTACAATGAGCAGTTCTTC. Amino acid sequence: CASGSGIGGPYNEQFF.

DNA for the CDR3: TGTGCCAGCAGCGCGAGGACATATGATACGCAGTATTTT. Protein sequence: CASSARTYDTQYF. The chain employs TRBV9 and TRBJ2-3; perhaps TRBD1 as D (5 bases). Germline loops: CDR1 SGDLS, CDR2 YYNGEE. V was shortened by 3 bases and J by 6 bases, with 11 bases between the two germline ends. The CDR3 covers 13 residues. Looking up the rest from reference TRBV9 and TRBJ2-3 gives the full variable domain: DSGVTQTPKHLITATGQRVTLRCSPRSGDLSVYWYQQSLDQGLQFLIQYYNGEERAKGNILERFSAQQFPDLHSELNLSSLELGDSALYFCASSARTYDTQYFGPGTRLTVL.

The J gene is TRBJ1-1, the V gene TRBV27; 8 bases agree with TRBD1. CDR1 and CDR2 (germline): MNHEY, SMNVEV (reference sequence). V was pared by 3 bases and J by 0 bases, with 3 bases of the junction left unmatched. The CDR3 sequence is 15 residues long. The CDR3 region has the DNA TGTGCCAGCAGTTTTAAGGGACAGGTGAACACTGAAGCTTTCTTT. This gives the protein CASSFKGQVNTEAFF.

The gene calls are TRBV6-2 or TRBV6-3 and TRBJ1-2, with D tentatively TRBD1 (5 bases). Germline lookup yields CDR1 MNHEY and CDR2 SVGEGT. With 5 bases removed from V and 8 bases from J, the gap between germline ends came to 12 bases. There are 12 residues in the CDR3. CDR3 nucleotides: TGTGCCAGCAGTGGGACGGGAGCGGGCTACACCTTC. This codes for CASSGTGAGYTF.

In regard to this clone: The same CDR3 arises from other DNA sequences in this sample as well. The V and J genes are TRBV6-2 or TRBV6-3 and TRBJ1-5; maybe TRBD1 (5 bases). The CDR3 consists of 14 residues. V was pared by 0 bases and J by 5 bases, with 8 bases between. Germline assignment: CDR1 MNHEY and CDR2 SVGEGT. CDR3 DNA: TGTGCCAGCAGTTACTCCGGGGGGTATCAGCCCCAGCATTTT. Translating it yields CASSYSGGYQPQHF.

The rearrangement uses TRBV7-2 and TRBJ1-1, with 7 bases lining up with TRBD1. The length of the CDR3 is 15 residues. Germline V gives CDR1 SGHTA, CDR2 FQGNSA. V lost 1 base and J lost 4; bases outside the gene matches: 6. The CDR3 sequence: CASSLVQGLGTEAFF. CDR3 nucleotide sequence: TGTGCCAGCAGCTTAGTACAGGGGCTTGGCACTGAAGCTTTCTTT.

J is TRBJ2-1 and V is TRBV5-6, with TRBD2 identical over 9 bases. V lost 3 bases and J lost 5; bases outside the gene matches: 9. The germline gives CDR1 SGHDT, CDR2 YYEEEE. The CDR3 consists of 16 residues. The CDR3 protein is CASSSPRGGINNEQFF. CDR3 nucleotide sequence: TGTGCCAGCAGCTCCCCGCGGGGGGGCATTAACAATGAGCAGTTCTTC.

The chain combines TRBV24-1 with TRBJ2-7; D is unresolved. Germline values: CDR1 KGHDR, CDR2 SFDVKD. V lost 3 bases and J 2 bases, leaving 10 bases between the germline ends. This CDR3 spans 14 amino acids. DNA of the CDR3: TGTGCCACCAGTGATGCCGCCAGGCCCTACGAGCAGTACTTC. This encodes CATSDAARPYEQYF.

J is TRBJ1-6 and V is TRBV2; 8 bases match TRBD1. The CDR3 covers 15 residues. CDR1 and CDR2 (germline): SNHLY, FYNNEI. V shed 3 bases and J 9 bases; nucleotides not matched to a gene: 7. The CDR3 region is CASSDRGQGGSPLHF. For the CDR3, the DNA is TGTGCCAGCAGTGATCGAGGACAGGGTGGTTCACCCCTCCACTTT.

The chain employs TRBV3-1 (or the pseudogene TRBV3-2) and TRBJ2-7; perhaps TRBD2 as D (6 bases). Per the germline V gene, CDR1 is LGHDT and CDR2 is YNNKEL (reference sequence). CDR3 length: 15 residues. The V end was cut by 3 bases, the J end by 4 bases, with 16 bases between. This chain's CDR3 is CASSHPGGGGYEQYF. Written as DNA, the CDR3 is TGTGCCAGCAGCCACCCCGGGGGTGGAGGGTACGAGCAGTACTTC.

The chain has TRBV7-2 and TRBJ1-6; no reliable D call. V was pared by 3 bases and J by 4 bases, with 7 bases between. The CDR3 is 14 residues long. Germline V gives CDR1 SGHTA, CDR2 FQGNSA. The CDR3 DNA follows: TGTGCCAGCAGCTTGGAGACGTATAATTCACCCCTCCACTTT. It specifies CASSLETYNSPLHF.

The CDR3 loop reads CASSPDVRANTIYF. In nucleotides, the CDR3 is TGTGCCAGCTCACCGGATGTCAGGGCCAACACCATATATTTT. The chain has TRBV18 and TRBJ1-3; possibly TRBD1 for D (5 bases). CDR1 and CDR2 (germline): KGHSH, LQKENI. The V end was cut by 3 bases, the J end by 7 bases, with 13 bases between. The CDR3 has 14 amino acids. The whole variable domain, filled in from reference TRBV18 and TRBJ1-3, reads NAGVMQNPRHLVRRRGQEARLRCSPMKGHSHVYWYRQLPEEGLKFMVYLQKENIIDESGMPKERFSAEFPKEGPSILRIQQVVRGDSAAYFCASSPDVRANTIYFGEGSWLTVV.

The rearrangement joins TRBV27 to TRBJ1-6; 9 bases align to TRBD1. This CDR3 comprises 16 residues. The V gene end was trimmed by 6 bases and the J gene end by 7 bases; junction bases not matched to a gene: 10. Germline loops: CDR1 MNHEY, CDR2 SMNVEV (reference sequence). For the CDR3, the DNA is TGTGCCAGCAGGAGGGGACAGGGTAGGGGAAATTCACCCCTCCACTTT. It specifies CASRRGQGRGNSPLHF.

The J gene is TRBJ1-3, the V gene TRBV7-2; no clear D gene. V lost 4 bases and J lost 2, with 12 bases in between. CDR3 length equals 15 residues. The germline gives CDR1 SGHTA, CDR2 FQGNSA. The CDR3 loop reads CASSSRSGTGNTIYF. Here the CDR3 DNA reads TGTGCCAGCAGCTCCCGTTCGGGGACTGGAAACACCATATATTTT.

The chain links TRBV19 to TRBJ1-5, with D tentatively TRBD1 (6 bases). The V gene's germline CDR1 is LNHDA and CDR2 SQIVND (reference sequence). V lost 4 bases and J lost 0, with 10 bases in between. The CDR3 runs to 15 residues. The CDR3 DNA is TGTGCCAGTAGTAAAACAGGGAATAGCAATCAGCCCCAGCATTTT. Protein: CASSKTGNSNQPQHF.

The table lists this clone with a few counts. This chain connects TRBV7-2 to TRBJ1-4; D perhaps matches TRBD1 (6 bases). The CDR3 loop spans 16 amino acids. The germline V gene has CDR1 SGHTA and CDR2 FQGNSA. V shed 3 bases and J shed 5 bases, with 16 bases lying between them. This CDR3 is CASSLGALRGNEKLFF. In DNA, the CDR3 is TGTGCCAGCAGCTTGGGGGCCCTAAGGGGAAATGAAAAACTGTTTTTT. Full variable domain (rest looked up from reference TRBV7-2 and TRBJ1-4): GAGVSQSPSNKVTEKGKDVELRCDPISGHTALYWYRQSLGQGLEFLIYFQGNSAPDKSGLPSDRFSAERTGGSVSTLTIQRTQQEDSAVYLCASSLGALRGNEKLFFGSGTQLSVL.

In its sample, this clone was seen once. The chain links TRBV27 to TRBJ2-5; 7 bases are a match to TRBD1. The CDR3 has 15 residues. After removal of 4 bases from V and 6 bases from J, the junction contained 11 bases not matched to a gene. Germline V gene lookup returns CDR1 MNHEY and CDR2 SMNVEV (reference sequence). CDR3 DNA sequence: TGTGCCAGCAGTTCAACGACAGGGAATATGAAGACCCAGTACTTC. Its translation: CASSSTTGNMKTQYF.

This clone was seen once. The chain uses TRBV18 and TRBJ2-5, with D hard to call. The CDR3 is made up of 12 amino acids. With 6 bases removed from V and 0 bases from J, the gap between germline ends came to 5 bases. Germline V lookup: CDR1 KGHSH, CDR2 LQKENI. The CDR3 nucleotides read TGTGCCAGCTCCCTGTACCAAGAGACCCAGTACTTC. Protein: CASSLYQETQYF.

The V gene is TRBV18, the J gene TRBJ2-5; D is possibly TRBD2 (5 bases). Trimming removed 1 base at V and 1 base at J, with 7 bases between. The CDR3 consists of 14 residues. Germline V gene data show CDR1 as KGHSH and CDR2 as LQKENI. The CDR3 region is CASSPQGVQETQYF. The CDR3 DNA reads TGTGCCAGCTCACCACAGGGAGTCCAAGAGACCCAGTACTTC.

This chain links TRBV30 with TRBJ2-7; TRBD1 matches at 8 bases. The trim removed 4 bases at V and 3 bases at J, leaving 8 bases unmatched. The CDR3 length is 14 residues. Germline CDR1 is GTSNPN and CDR2 is SVGIG (reference sequence). The chain's CDR3 is CAWKEGQVGYEQYF. In nucleotides, the CDR3 is TGTGCCTGGAAGGAGGGACAGGTGGGCTACGAGCAGTACTTC. Full variable domain (rest looked up from reference TRBV30 and TRBJ2-7): SQTIHQWPATLVQPVGSPLSLECTVEGTSNPNLYWYRQAAGRGLQLLFYSVGIGQISSEVPQNLSASRPQDRQFILSSKKLLLSDSGFYLCAWKEGQVGYEQYFGPGTRLTVT.

V gene TRBV11-2 combines with J gene TRBJ1-1, with D uncertain. Trimming shortened V by 6 bases and J by 1 base, and 9 bases separated the two germline ends. The V gene's germline CDR1 is SGHAT and CDR2 FQNNGV. The CDR3 loop spans 13 amino acids. CDR3 in DNA: TGTGCCAGCAGTCTTACAAAGAACACTGAAGCTTTCTTT. Residues: CASSLTKNTEAFF.

The rearrangement joins TRBV16 to TRBJ1-2, with a possible D match to TRBD1 (5 bases). Germline lookup yields CDR1 KGHSY and CDR2 FQNENV. The CDR3 covers 16 residues. Trimming left V 0 bases short and J 0 bases short, with 11 bases between. CDR3 in DNA: TGTGCCAGCAGCCAATCGGACAATGAAGCTAACTATGGCTACACCTTC. Translated: CASSQSDNEANYGYTF. The full variable domain, its missing parts supplied by reference TRBV16 and TRBJ1-2, is GEEVAQTPKHLVRGEGQKAKLYCAPIKGHSYVFWYQQVLKNEFKFLISFQNENVFDETGMPKERFSAKCLPNSPCSLEIQATKLEDSAVYFCASSQSDNEANYGYTFGSGTRLTVV.

The chain employs TRBV5-5 and TRBJ2-2; no clear D gene. V was pared by 4 bases and J by 1 base, with 2 bases between. This CDR3 comprises 12 residues. Germline V CDR1 and CDR2: SGHKS, YYEKEE (reference sequence). The CDR3 here is CASSQNTGELFF. DNA for the CDR3: TGTGCCAGCAGCCAGAACACCGGGGAGCTGTTTTTT.

The chain uses TRBV2 and TRBJ2-4; D may be TRBD1 (5 bases). The CDR3 covers 13 residues. Germline V gives CDR1 SNHLY, CDR2 FYNNEI. Trimming took 7 bases from V and 1 from J, leaving 8 bases between them. CDR3 DNA: TGTGCCAGCAACCAGGGTGCCAAAAACATTCAGTACTTC. Amino acid sequence: CASNQGAKNIQYF. The full variable domain, its missing parts supplied by reference TRBV2 and TRBJ2-4, is EPEVTQTPSHQVTQMGQEVILRCVPISNHLYFYWYRQILGQKVEFLVSFYNNEISEKSEIFDDQFSVERPDGSNFTLKIRSTKLEDSAMYFCASNQGAKNIQYFGAGTRLSVL.

This chain's CDR3 is CASSDWEGAGYTF. DNA for the CDR3: TGCGCCAGCAGTGATTGGGAGGGAGCTGGCTACACCTTC. This sequence joins TRBV10-2 and TRBJ1-2; no firm D call. The CDR3 length is 13 residues. Deletions cut 3 bases from V and 7 bases from J, with 12 bases between. Germline loops: CDR1 WSHSY, CDR2 SAAADI.

This chain connects TRBV2 to TRBJ1-1; no clear D gene. The CDR3 totals 15 residues. V lost 5 bases to trimming and J lost 1 base, with 14 bases between them. Germline CDR1 reads SNHLY; CDR2 reads FYNNEI. The DNA for the CDR3 is TGTGCCAGCAGTCCTCCCGTCGGCGGGAACACTGAAGCTTTCTTT. This gives the protein CASSPPVGGNTEAFF.

The table lists this clone with a count of one. This rearrangement joins TRBV2 to TRBJ2-3, with D possibly being TRBD1 (5 bases). The length of the CDR3 is 14 residues. The germline V and J ends were trimmed by 6 bases and 0 bases, with 10 bases remaining between them. Germline V gives CDR1 SNHLY, CDR2 FYNNEI. CDR3 region: CASRQGSSTDTQYF. DNA for the CDR3: TGTGCCAGCAGGCAGGGCTCTAGCACAGATACGCAGTATTTT.

The chain recombines TRBV18 with TRBJ2-5, with a possible D match to TRBD1 (5 bases). V was clipped by 6 bases and J by 2 bases, with 19 bases between them. CDR1 is KGHSH, CDR2 LQKENI, per germline. The CDR3 loop spans 16 amino acids. The CDR3 coding sequence is TGTGCCAGCTCTCACCGGACGTTACAGGAGCAAGAGACCCAGTACTTC. Its translation: CASSHRTLQEQETQYF.

This clone was recorded once. V gene TRBV2 combines with J gene TRBJ1-2; D may be TRBD1 (6 bases). This CDR3 spans 16 amino acids. V was clipped by 2 bases and J by 6 bases, with 19 bases between them. The germline V gene has CDR1 SNHLY and CDR2 FYNNEI. As DNA, the CDR3 is TGTGCCAGCAGTGAAAGGCTCCCCAGGGGCGTAAATGGCTACACCTTC. Its translation is CASSERLPRGVNGYTF.

The genes are TRBV6-5 and TRBJ1-2; 8 positions agree with TRBD1. Germline CDR1 MNHEY, CDR2 SVGAGI. The CDR3 consists of 14 residues. V gave up 6 bases and J gave up 3 bases; unmatched junction bases: 6. CDR3 DNA sequence: TGTGCCAGCAGCCGGACAGGGATTGACTATGGCTACACCTTC. Its translation: CASSRTGIDYGYTF.

The chain couples TRBV27 to TRBJ2-7, with D maybe TRBD1 (6 bases). With 4 bases removed from V and 5 bases from J, the gap between germline ends came to 12 bases. Per germline, CDR1 MNHEY and CDR2 SMNVEV (reference sequence). The length of the CDR3 is 13 residues. The CDR3 spells CASSSQGVHEQYF. In DNA, the CDR3 is TGTGCCAGCAGTTCACAGGGTGTCCACGAGCAGTACTTC.

The genes are TRBV29-1 and TRBJ1-2, with 11 bases identical to TRBD1. CDR1 and CDR2 (germline): SQVTM, ANQGSEA. CDR3 length: 16 amino acids. V trimming: 5 bases; J trimming: 4 bases; junction bases outside the gene matches: 12. This CDR3 is CSVRPGQGASTYGYTF. The CDR3 coding sequence is TGCAGCGTTCGCCCCGGACAGGGGGCGTCGACCTATGGCTACACCTTC. Filled out from reference TRBV29-1 and TRBJ1-2, the complete variable domain reads SAVISQKPSRDICQRGTSLTIQCQVDSQVTMMFWYRQQPGQSLTLIATANQGSEATYESGFVIDKFPISRPNLTFSTLTVSNMSPEDSSIYLCSVRPGQGASTYGYTFGSGTRLTVV.